This T cell receptor (beta chain) is from a study of T cells after posttransplantation cyclophosphamide. Regarding the study as a whole: Later blood repertoires were often dominated by clones from the donor CD8+ memory compartment. After PTCy, TRB diversity resembled that of CNI/methotrexate controls. Tissue-infiltrating T cells from skin or gut overlapped little with blood T cells.

Assay used: immunoSEQ multiplex PCR; TCRdb lists only in-frame clones, some missing. This sample has 7,000 to 8,000 clones, with roughly four fifths found just once. On this clone: The antigen is undetermined.

Trimming pared 5 bases from V and 4 bases from J, leaving 9 bases between. Germline lookup yields CDR1 SQVTM and CDR2 ANQGSEA. The CDR3 totals 12 residues. Busulfan-fludarabine conditioning, marrow transplant, and cyclophosphamide on days +3 and +4 were administered. The V call is TRBV29-1, the J call TRBJ1-5; the D is unclear. The specimen was CD4+ T cells sorted from blood, collected around 1,100 days after allogeneic stem cell transplant with posttransplant cyclophosphamide. This TCR was sampled from a female patient in her thirties or forties who received an allogeneic stem cell transplant from a related donor, was CMV-positive, and had no GVHD. Some of these T cells may belong to the graft donor. The CDR3 sequence is CSVRNSNQPQHF. The CDR3, as DNA: TGCAGCGTTAGGAACAGTAATCAGCCCCAGCATTTT.